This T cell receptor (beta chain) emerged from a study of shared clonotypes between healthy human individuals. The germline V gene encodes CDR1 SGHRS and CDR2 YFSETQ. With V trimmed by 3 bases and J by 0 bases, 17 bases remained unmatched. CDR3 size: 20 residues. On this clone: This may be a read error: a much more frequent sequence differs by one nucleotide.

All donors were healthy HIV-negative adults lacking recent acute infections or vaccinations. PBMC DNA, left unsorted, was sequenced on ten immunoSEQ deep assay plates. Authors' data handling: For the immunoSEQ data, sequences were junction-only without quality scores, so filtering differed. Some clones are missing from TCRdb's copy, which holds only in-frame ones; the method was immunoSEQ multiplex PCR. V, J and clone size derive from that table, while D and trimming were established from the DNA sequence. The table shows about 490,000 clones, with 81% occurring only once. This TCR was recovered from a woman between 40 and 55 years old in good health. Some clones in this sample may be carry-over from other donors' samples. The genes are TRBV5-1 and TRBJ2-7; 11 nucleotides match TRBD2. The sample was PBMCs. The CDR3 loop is CASSYLPTSGSGAPSYEQYF. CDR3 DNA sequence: TGCGCCAGCAGCTACCTACCAACTAGCGGGAGTGGTGCCCCCTCCTACGAGCAGTACTTC.